The sequence of this TCR beta chain was determined in a study of a mutant IDH1 vaccine in newly diagnosed glioma. Regarding time point: baseline, week 1 (first vaccination visit). Treatment in this sample: pre-vaccination baseline after standard-of-care therapy. Measured with immunoSEQ multiplex PCR; TCRdb has only the in-frame clones, and not every one. The table lists around 89,000 clones, about four fifths of them singletons, with around 7% in the top ten. The specimen comprised PBMCs, sampled from a glioma patient treated with radiotherapy, temozolomide or both. This TCR was recovered from a woman in her forties or fifties with glioma.

CDR3 in DNA: TGTGCCAGCTCACCCTCTTACCCCACAGATACGCAGTATTTT. This sequence encodes CASSPSYPTDTQYF. The chain uses TRBV18 and TRBJ2-3; D is unresolved. The V and J ends lost 3 bases and 2 bases respectively, with 9 bases between them. CDR1 KGHSH and CDR2 LQKENI come from the germline V gene. The CDR3 extends over 14 amino acids.